This passage covers 8 T cell receptor beta chains from one sample sequenced in a study of T-cell reconstitution after alpha-beta-depleted transplantation in children. Unique molecular identifiers were incorporated when the TCRbeta library was constructed. Each CDR3 protein is one row after TCRdb ran MiXCR on the PCR reads. The table records roughly 500,000 distinct CDR3 sequences, under 12% of them present only once. The material sequenced was PBMCs, taken before TCRalphabeta/CD19-depleted stem cell transplant. The receptors here all came from a child aged 2 to 10 with inherited bone marrow failure, due to receive a stem cell transplant.

This clonotype was observed at least ten times. The chain recombines TRBV7-7 with TRBJ2-5, with D possibly being TRBD2 (6 bases). CDR1 and CDR2 from the germline V gene are SSHAT and FNYEAQ (reference sequence). This CDR3 region has 15 residues. Between the trimmed V and J ends, which lost 2 bases and 4 bases, there was a span of 14 bases. Written as DNA, the CDR3 is TGTGCCAGCAGCTTAAACCCGGGAGCGGGAGAGACCCAGTACTTC. It translates to CASSLNPGAGETQYF.

In its sample, this clonotype was seen many times. V and J are TRBV28 and TRBJ2-2; 9 bases fit TRBD1. This CDR3 contains 16 residues. Trimming removed 5 bases from V and 5 bases from J; junction bases left unmatched: 9. The germline V gene has CDR1 MDHEN and CDR2 SYDVKM. CDR3 protein: CASSTPGQGGTGELFF. The CDR3 coding sequence is TGTGCCAGCAGTACCCCGGGACAGGGAGGAACCGGGGAGCTGTTTTTT.

This clonotype was counted many times. This chain uses TRBV6-1 with TRBJ1-1; the D gene is possibly TRBD1 (6 bases). Trimming took 8 bases from V and 0 from J, leaving 16 bases between them. The V gene's germline CDR1 is MNHNS and CDR2 SASEGT. CDR3 length equals 15 residues. CDR3 nucleotide sequence: TGTGCCAGCGGACAGCTAGCGGGGCTGAACACTGAAGCTTTCTTT. Its translation is CASGQLAGLNTEAFF.

At least ten counts were recorded for this clonotype. The chain couples TRBV10-3 to TRBJ2-7, with 9 bases lining up with TRBD1. CDR1 is ENHRY, CDR2 SYGVKD, per germline. Trimming at V came to 2 bases and at J to 0 bases, leaving 2 bases not matched to a gene. The CDR3 is 15 residues long. CDR3: CAISEGDRASYEQYF. The DNA of the CDR3 is TGTGCCATCAGTGAGGGGGACAGGGCCTCCTACGAGCAGTACTTC.

This clonotype appeared many times. V is TRBV5-1 and J is TRBJ1-1; D is unclear. V lost 0 bases and J lost 5, with 11 bases in between. Looked up from germline, CDR1 is SGHRS and CDR2 is YFSETQ. CDR3 length equals 14 residues. The CDR3 coding sequence is TGCGCCAGCAGCTTGGCCCCAGGAAGTACTGAAGCTTTCTTT. Translating gives CASSLAPGSTEAFF.

There are many counts of this clonotype. J is TRBJ2-1 and V is TRBV29-1, with D possibly being TRBD2 (5 bases). The germline CDR1 and CDR2 sequences are SQVTM and ANQGSEA. This CDR3 has 12 amino acids. CDR3 amino acids: CGAQRSYNEQFF. The CDR3 DNA sequence: TGCGGCGCCCAGCGGAGCTACAATGAGCAGTTCTTC.

In this sample, this clonotype turned up once. This sequence joins TRBV19 and TRBJ2-3, with unresolved D. With 6 bases removed from V and 0 bases from J, the gap between germline ends came to 13 bases. In germline, CDR1 is LNHDA, CDR2 SQIVND (reference sequence). The CDR3 is 15 residues long. The CDR3 nucleotides read TGTGCCAGTAGCGAGACACCTACAAGCACAGATACGCAGTATTTT. Translating gives CASSETPTSTDTQYF.

For this clonotype: A much larger clone sits a single nucleotide away, making a read error possible. J is TRBJ1-2 and V is TRBV21-1. TRBV21-1 is a pseudogene. The CDR3 runs to 15 residues. CDR3 loop: CASSKQGLYNYSYTF. CDR3 coding DNA: TGTGCCAGCAGCAAGCAGGGACTTTATAACTATAGCTACACCTTC.